The next 6 T cell receptor beta chains were all read from a single sample in a study of cytomegalovirus exposure and HLA in healthy donors. PCR employed 60 Vbeta and 13 Jbeta primers. The method was immunoSEQ multiplex PCR; TCRdb's version includes in-frame clones alone and lacks a portion of them. The sample holds roughly 180,000 clones, roughly 87% seen once. Material for sequencing was PBMCs. The receptors stem from a man aged 40-55 years in good health and CMV-seronegative.

The chain's CDR3 is CASSTDRGPDTQYF. The CDR3 nucleotides are TGTGCCAGCAGTACGGACAGGGGGCCAGATACGCAGTATTTT. The genes are TRBV6-5 and TRBJ2-3; 11 bases map to TRBD1. The CDR3 runs 14 residues. V was clipped by 5 bases and J by 4 bases; unmatched bases: 2. Per the germline V gene, CDR1 is MNHEY and CDR2 is SVGAGI.

The V and J genes are TRBV5-1 and TRBJ2-1; TRBD2 matches 7 bases. The CDR3 loop spans 16 amino acids. Trimming cost V 0 bases and J 7 bases; bases outside gene matches: 10. Germline loops: CDR1 SGHRS, CDR2 YFSETQ. CDR3 in amino acids: CASSLVAGAGLNEQFF. Written as DNA, the CDR3 is TGCGCCAGCAGCTTGGTTGCGGGAGCGGGACTGAATGAGCAGTTCTTC. Drawing the rest from reference TRBV5-1 and TRBJ2-1, the complete variable domain is KAGVTQTPRYLIKTRGQQVTLSCSPISGHRSVSWYQQTPGQGLQFLFEYFSETQRNKGNFPGRFSGRQFSNSRSEMNVSTLELGDSALYLCASSLVAGAGLNEQFFGPGTRLTVL.

The chain couples TRBV28 to TRBJ1-1; D perhaps matches TRBD1 (6 bases). The CDR3 is 13 residues long. Trimming shortened V by 6 bases and J by 5 bases, and 13 bases separated the two germline ends. CDR1 MDHEN and CDR2 SYDVKM come from the germline V gene. The CDR3 sequence is CASRSGGGTEAFF. CDR3 in DNA: TGTGCCAGCAGATCGGGAGGGGGGACTGAAGCTTTCTTT.

This sequence joins TRBV28 and TRBJ2-3; 9 nucleotides match TRBD1. CDR3 length equals 15 residues. Germline V CDR1 and CDR2: MDHEN, SYDVKM. V was pared by 5 bases and J by 3 bases, with 6 bases of the junction left unmatched. The CDR3 DNA follows: TGTGCCAGCAGTACCGGGACAGGGTGGACAGATACGCAGTATTTT. It is translated as CASSTGTGWTDTQYF.

This chain links TRBV9 with TRBJ2-5; maybe TRBD2 (5 bases). Trimming left V 4 bases short and J 6 bases short, with 16 bases between. The germline V gene encodes CDR1 SGDLS and CDR2 YYNGEE. The CDR3 is 14 residues long. CDR3 protein: CASSPTRSVKTQYF. The DNA of the CDR3 is TGTGCCAGCAGCCCAACTAGGTCCGTGAAGACCCAGTACTTC.

The CDR3 DNA sequence: TGTGCCAGCAGTTTAAGGGGTGCCACTGAAGCTTTCTTT. Encoded protein: CASSLRGATEAFF. The genes are TRBV28 and TRBJ1-1; weak D call: TRBD1 (5 bases). The length of the CDR3 is 13 residues. The V and J ends lost 2 bases and 4 bases respectively, with 8 bases between them. From germline, CDR1 is MDHEN and CDR2 SYDVKM.